This record looks at one T cell receptor (beta chain) sequence and its context. This sample also contains other DNA sequences that code for the same CDR3. The time point denotes: peripheral blood 6 weeks after treatment start. Profiled with immunoSEQ multiplex PCR; TCRdb holds only in-frame clones, not every one. This sample has some 48,000 clones, with roughly 80% found just once. This sample is part of a study of PD-L1 blockade in urothelial cancer. Study-level information: At 3 weeks (second dose) and 6 weeks after starting treatment, blood was analyzed.

V lost 3 bases and J 7 bases, leaving 13 bases between the germline ends. Germline V gene lookup returns CDR1 MNHNS and CDR2 SASEGT. The CDR3 totals 14 residues. The specimen comprised PBMCs, sampled around atezolizumab (anti-PD-L1) treatment. The chain recombines TRBV6-1 with TRBJ1-5; tentative D call: TRBD1 (5 bases). The clonotype comes from a man in his 70s with urothelial cancer. DNA for the CDR3: TGTGCCAGCAGTGAGGGAGGTGAGGGGCAGCCCCAGCATTTT. This codes for CASSEGGEGQPQHF.